One and the same sample provided the 9 T cell receptor beta chains below, sequenced in a study of molecular identifiers for immune sequencing clone quantification (dated by TCRdb to 2016 to 2019). The library was generated by PCR. Instrument used: Illumina HiSeq 4000. TCRdb passed the public sequencing reads through fastp at Q25 and MiXCR, retaining productive beta sequences. Each entry is one CDR3 protein sequence, shown with its most common DNA and genes. The sample contains roughly 320,000 distinct CDR3 sequences, about a fifth of them found a single time. Of the sample, approximately 0.8% falls within the top ten clones. The material sequenced was naive CD8+ T cells from blood, with Jurkat cell RNA spiked in. Per the publication, the cell subset or site label means: FACS-sorted CD8+CD4-CCR7+CD45RA+ naive T cells. These receptors all stem from a human donor in good health. Some libraries in this study had Jurkat cell RNA spiked in.

A note on this clonotype: The junction and the germline gene differ at one end; a read error may be behind it. This rearrangement joins TRBV12-3 or TRBV12-4 to TRBJ2-1; TRBD2 might be the D (6 bases). CDR3 length equals 12 residues. The CDR3 DNA reads as TGTGCCAGCAGTTGGGCCGGGGGTGAGCAGCTCTTC. Its translation: CASSWAGGEQLF.

This rearrangement joins TRBV4-1 to TRBJ1-1; a weak D match, TRBD1 (5 bases). The V gene lost 0 bases and the J gene lost 1 base, with 12 bases spanning the gap. The germline gives CDR1 MGHRA, CDR2 YSYEKL. This CDR3 region has 16 residues. This CDR3 reads CASSQDWGLGNTEAFF. Written as DNA, the CDR3 is TGCGCCAGCAGCCAAGATTGGGGGTTGGGGAACACTGAAGCTTTCTTT.

A remark on this clonotype: Since a much larger clone is just one base distant, this may be a read error. This chain links TRBV7-9 with TRBJ2-1; no clear D. The CDR3 extends over 13 amino acids. Trimming took 5 bases from V and 5 from J, leaving 10 bases between them. The V gene's germline CDR1 is SEHNR and CDR2 FQNEAQ (reference sequence). CDR3 amino acids: CASSLYEDNEQFF. The DNA for the CDR3 is TGTGCCAGCAGCCTTTACGAAGACAATGAGCAGTTCTTC. The complete variable domain, with remaining parts taken from reference TRBV7-9 and TRBJ2-1, reads DTGVSQNPRHKITKRGQNVTFRCDPISEHNRLYWYRQTLGQGPEFLTYFQNEAQLEKSRLLSDRFSAERPKGSFSTLEIQRTEQGDSAMYLCASSLYEDNEQFFGPGTRLTVL.

The V and J genes are TRBV6-2 or TRBV6-3 and TRBJ2-2; TRBD2 matches at 9 bases. V dropped 0 bases and J dropped 1; count of bases not matched to a gene: 6. The CDR3 loop spans 18 amino acids. Germline assignment: CDR1 MNHEY and CDR2 SVGEGT. CDR3 loop: CASSYSRLAGMNTGELFF. CDR3 bases: TGTGCCAGCAGTTACTCGAGGCTAGCGGGGATGAACACCGGGGAGCTGTTTTTT.

A note on this clonotype: Being one base from a much bigger clone, this may be a read error. This chain uses TRBV7-2 with TRBJ2-5, with D perhaps TRBD1 or TRBD2 (5 bases each). The germline CDR1 and CDR2 sequences are SGHTA and FQGNSA. The CDR3 runs 15 residues. The CDR3 bases are TGTGCCAGCAGCTTAGGAGTCGGGGCCGGAGAGACCGAGTACTTC. This encodes CASSLGVGAGETEYF. Filled out from reference TRBV7-2 and TRBJ2-5, the complete variable domain reads GAGVSQSPSNKVTEKGKDVELRCDPISGHTALYWYRQSLGQGLEFLIYFQGNSAPDKSGLPSDRFSAERTGGSVSTLTIQRTQQEDSAVYLCASSLGVGAGETEYFGPGTRLLVL.

The chain joins TRBV4-3 to TRBJ2-2, with a weak D call TRBD2 (5 bases). The CDR3 runs 15 residues. V lost 0 bases to trimming and J lost 7 bases, with 12 bases between them. Germline V gene sequence: CDR1 LGHNA, CDR2 YSLEER. Here the CDR3 DNA reads TGCGCCAGCAGCCAAGATATGTCACGGGGCGGGGAGCTGTTTTTT. This gives the protein CASSQDMSRGGELFF.

In its sample, this clonotype was seen many times. The CDR3 here is CASSLDHVDTEAFF. CDR3 DNA sequence: TGTGCCAGCAGCTTAGATCATGTGGACACTGAAGCTTTCTTT. The chain has TRBV7-2 and TRBJ1-1, with D unclear. The CDR3 sequence is 14 residues long. Per germline, CDR1 SGHTA and CDR2 FQGNSA. Between the trimmed V and J ends, which lost 1 base and 3 bases, there was a span of 9 bases.

This clonotype was observed many times. J is TRBJ2-7 and V is TRBV20-1; D is possibly TRBD2 (6 bases). CDR1 is DFQATT, CDR2 SNEGSKA, per germline (reference sequence). Trimming removed 6 bases at V and 1 base at J, with 16 bases between. This CDR3 has 14 amino acids. The CDR3: CSAPRTGTSYEQYF. The CDR3 nucleotides read TGCAGTGCCCCCCGGACGGGGACTTCCTACGAGCAGTACTTC.

The sample holds many counts of this clonotype. The CDR3 is CASSAIGHSSYNEQFF. As DNA, the CDR3 is TGTGCCAGCAGCGCCATAGGTCATAGCTCCTACAATGAGCAGTTCTTC. The chain is built from TRBV9 and TRBJ2-1; D gene ambiguous. Trimming took 3 bases from V and 0 from J, leaving 13 bases between them. Germline V gene data show CDR1 as SGDLS and CDR2 as YYNGEE. This CDR3 spans 16 amino acids.